This TCR beta chain was found in a study of T cell repertoires and HLA-DP antigens. Looking at the study overall: DNA input averaged roughly 200 ng in sorted CD137+CD4+ and roughly 1.2 ug in pre-culture CD4+. Findings of the study overall: Average cumulative frequency of previously undetected clones was 36.3% against one allele and 45% to 65% against the other. Naive and memory CD4+ cells were analysed together, not apart.

A remark on this clone: The antigen remains unidentified.

Each pre-culture CD4+ sample aimed for hundreds of thousands of T cell genomes at deep resolution. This table comes from immunoSEQ multiplex PCR, and its TCRdb copy is limited to in-frame clones, with some not included. The repertoire holds around 100,000 clones, with 80% to 95% as singletons. The CDR3 length is 13 residues. The V and J ends lost 4 bases and 2 bases respectively, with 7 bases between them. Germline V gene sequence: CDR1 SGHTA, CDR2 FQGTGA. Specimen: CD4+ T cells from PBMCs. The clonotype originates from a woman under 30 in good health and CMV-seronegative. The chain combines TRBV7-3 with TRBJ2-3; no definite D call. The CDR3 here is CASSYLLTDTQYF. For the CDR3, the DNA is TGTGCCAGCAGCTACCTTCTCACAGATACGCAGTATTTT.